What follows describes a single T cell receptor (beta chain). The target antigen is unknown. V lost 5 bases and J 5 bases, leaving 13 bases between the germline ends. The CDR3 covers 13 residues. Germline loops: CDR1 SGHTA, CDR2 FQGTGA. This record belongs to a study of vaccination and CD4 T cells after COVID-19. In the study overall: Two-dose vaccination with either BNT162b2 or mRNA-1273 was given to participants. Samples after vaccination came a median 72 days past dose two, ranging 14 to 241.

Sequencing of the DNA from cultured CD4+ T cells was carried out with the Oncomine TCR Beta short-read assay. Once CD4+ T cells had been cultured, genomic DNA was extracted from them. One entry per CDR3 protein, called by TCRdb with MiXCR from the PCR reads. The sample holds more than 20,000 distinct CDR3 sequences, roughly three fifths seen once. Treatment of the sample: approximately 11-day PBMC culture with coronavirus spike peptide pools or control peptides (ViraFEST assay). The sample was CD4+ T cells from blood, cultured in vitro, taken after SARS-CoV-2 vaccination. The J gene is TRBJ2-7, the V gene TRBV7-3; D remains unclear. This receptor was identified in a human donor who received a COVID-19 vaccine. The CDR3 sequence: CASSPSSEHEQYF. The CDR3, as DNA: TGTGCCAGCAGCCCCTCGTCAGAGCACGAGCAGTACTTC.